The clone carrying this T cell receptor (beta chain) was found a few times. This sample stems from a study of OX40 agonist ivuxolimab in advanced cancers. Sequencing was performed with immunoSEQ multiplex PCR; in TCRdb, only in-frame clones are kept and a portion is missing. The sample yields 55,000 to 80,000 clones, 86% seen once. This CDR3 comprises 15 residues. Per germline, CDR1 WSHSY and CDR2 SAAADI. Trimming stripped 2 bases from V and 1 base from J, with 11 bases between. Material: CD4+ or CD8+ T cells sorted from blood, obtained in a trial of the OX40 agonist ivuxolimab. This clonotype was sampled from an adult with an advanced solid tumor such as melanoma, head and neck, liver or kidney cancer. This chain links TRBV10-2 with TRBJ1-1; possibly TRBD1 for D (6 bases). CDR3 nucleotides: TGCGCCAGCAGTGAGGACCCCAGGGGGAACACTGAAGCTTTCTTT. Translating gives CASSEDPRGNTEAFF.